This note documents a single T cell receptor beta chain sequence. This sample was taken from a study of brain T cells in children with intractable seizures. Specified time point: blood from clinic visit 5 months post-surgery; TSC patient then seizure free. The CDR3 is 17 residues long. CDR1 and CDR2 from the germline V gene are MGHRA and YSYEKL. V lost 4 bases to trimming and J lost 6 bases; unmatched junction nucleotides: 12. Only in-frame clones appear in the TCRdb table, and some are missing; sequencing was by immunoSEQ multiplex PCR. The table shows about 320,000 clones, with 93% occurring only once.

The sequence was collected from a boy under two years old with tuberous sclerosis and intractable seizures. The sequencing used peripheral blood, collected approximately 5 months after surgery. The chain links TRBV4-1 to TRBJ2-5; TRBD2 matches at 12 bases. CDR3 nucleotides: TGCGCCAGCAGCCTAATCTGGACTAGCGGGGTGAAACAGACCCAGTACTTC. This sequence encodes CASSLIWTSGVKQTQYF.